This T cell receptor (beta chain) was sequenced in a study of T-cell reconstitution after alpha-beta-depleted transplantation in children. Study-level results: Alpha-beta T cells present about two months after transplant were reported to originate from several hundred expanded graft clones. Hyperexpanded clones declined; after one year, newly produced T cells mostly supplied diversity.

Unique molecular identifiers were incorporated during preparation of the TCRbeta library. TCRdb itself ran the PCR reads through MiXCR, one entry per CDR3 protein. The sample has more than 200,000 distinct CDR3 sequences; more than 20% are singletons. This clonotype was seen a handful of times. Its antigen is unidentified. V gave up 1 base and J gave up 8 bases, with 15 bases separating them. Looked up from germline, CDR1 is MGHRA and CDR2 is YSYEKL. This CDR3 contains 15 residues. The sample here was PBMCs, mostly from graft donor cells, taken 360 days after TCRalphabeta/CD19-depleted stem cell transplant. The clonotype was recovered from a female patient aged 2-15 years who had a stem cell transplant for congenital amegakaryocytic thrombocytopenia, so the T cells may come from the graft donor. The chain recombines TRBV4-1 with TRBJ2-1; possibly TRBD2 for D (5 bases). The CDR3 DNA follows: TGCGCCAGCAGCCAAGTTCGCGGAGGTTGGGATGAGCAGTTCTTC. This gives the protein CASSQVRGGWDEQFF.